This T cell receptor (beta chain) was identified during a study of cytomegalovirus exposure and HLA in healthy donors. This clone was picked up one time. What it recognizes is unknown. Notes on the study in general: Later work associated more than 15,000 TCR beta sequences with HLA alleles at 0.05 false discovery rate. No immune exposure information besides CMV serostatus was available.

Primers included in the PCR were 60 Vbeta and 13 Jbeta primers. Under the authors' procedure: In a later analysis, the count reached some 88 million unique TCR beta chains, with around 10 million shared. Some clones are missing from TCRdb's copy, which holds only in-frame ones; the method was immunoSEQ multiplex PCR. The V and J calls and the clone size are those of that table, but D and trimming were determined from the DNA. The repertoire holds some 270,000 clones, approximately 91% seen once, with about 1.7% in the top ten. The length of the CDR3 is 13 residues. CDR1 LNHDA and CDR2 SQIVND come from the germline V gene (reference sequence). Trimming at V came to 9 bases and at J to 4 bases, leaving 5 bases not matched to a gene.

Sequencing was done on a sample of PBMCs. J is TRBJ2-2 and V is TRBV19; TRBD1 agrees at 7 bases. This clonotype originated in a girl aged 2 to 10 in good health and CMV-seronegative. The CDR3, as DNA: TGTGCCAGCAAAGACAGGGCCACCGGGGAGCTGTTTTTT. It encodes CASKDRATGELFF.